This T cell receptor (beta chain) was identified during a study of cytomegalovirus exposure and HLA in healthy donors (dated by TCRdb to 2016 to 2017). Context from the whole study: According to a later analysis, the roughly 130 validation repertoires were produced on the same platform as the 666 repertoires of the first cohort. Along with the roughly 670-subject first cohort, a separate validation cohort of over a hundred different subjects was used. The aim of the study was to test whether cataloging public T cell receptors could identify signatures of past pathogen exposure. To predict cytomegalovirus infection status, the study brought together high-throughput TCR immunosequencing, statistical association of individual TCRs with disease status, and machine learning. General findings and caveats noted by the study authors: Of the cluster scores, about 94% were above 0 in a later analysis, which found that TCRs clustered in the first cohort also tended to co-occur in the approximately 130 validation repertoires. The authors suggested that the approach could potentially be extended to other disease states and immunological phenotypes. In vitro tests confirmed that a few of the cytomegalovirus-associated TCR beta chains recognize cytomegalovirus antigens. The validation cohort had no HLA typing available for a later analysis, so co-occurrence within that cohort was assessed over all 120 or so repertoires. In both the original and validation cohorts, the classifier was reported to diagnose cytomegalovirus status with high specificity and sensitivity. A total of 164 TCR beta chains were listed by the study as associated with cytomegalovirus. Across donors, most TCR sequences were observed very rarely, whereas some public TCRs were present in many individuals.

Receptors were amplified or captured by the immunoSEQ multiplex PCR assay. Concerning the study's data processing: A statistical classification framework was built for diagnosing cytomegalovirus status from the catalog of TCR beta chain sequences. Here the immuneACCESS table is served through TCRdb, limited to in-frame sequences with V and J called. Missing clones are a known gap in these copies; in checked studies unresolved V genes cover under half, and the rest lacks a known reason. Clonal size and the V and J genes are those of that table, whereas D and trimming came from the DNA. The sample table holds approximately 210,000 clones, of which more than 75% were seen once. The ten largest clones take up approximately 1.5% of the sample. With regard to this clone: There is no known antigen for this receptor. No base qualities exist here, and no much larger clone lies one base off it.

Donors formed part of the validation cohort, which comprised 120 subjects and was distinct from the first cohort of 670 or so subjects. From cysteine to phenylalanine, the CDR3 is 15 amino acids long. Of all the DNA, just the CDR3 is kept, 45 bases in frame from base 1. V and J are trimmed by 3 bases and 2 bases, and the gene matches miss 6 bases of the junction. CDR1 and CDR2, looked up from the germline V gene, are MGHRA and YSYEKL. The source is a woman aged 18-29 years in good health and CMV-seronegative. The chain was built from TRBV4-1 and TRBJ2-5; 7 junctional bases match TRBD2. Material: PBMCs. The DNA reads TGCGCCAGCAGCCAGCGATGGGGGGGTCAAGAGACCCAGTACTTC. It encodes CASSQRWGGQETQYF.